Shown below are 21 T cell receptor beta chains from a single sample sequenced in a study of blood T cell repertoires in COVID-19. TCRdb's table, derived via immunoSEQ multiplex PCR, lists solely in-frame clones and lacks some. The repertoire holds 200,000 to 250,000 clones, with 85% to 90% as singletons. Input material: peripheral blood. All receptors derive from a man under 40 with COVID-19, enrolled during active disease.

The gene calls are TRBV30 and TRBJ1-3, with a possible D match to TRBD1 (6 bases). V lost 0 bases, J lost 3 bases, and 12 bases lay in between. CDR3 size: 15 residues. Per the germline V gene, CDR1 is GTSNPN and CDR2 is SVGIG (reference sequence). Here the CDR3 reads CAWSVWDIRGNTIYF. CDR3 in DNA: TGTGCCTGGAGTGTTTGGGACATTCGTGGAAACACCATATATTTT.

This chain joins TRBV6-6 and TRBJ1-1; D uncertain. Trimming took off 6 bases at V and 7 bases at J, with 9 bases between the two ends. The CDR3 runs to 11 residues. Germline V gene data show CDR1 as MNHNY and CDR2 as SVGAGI (reference sequence). This CDR3 reads CASSLLDEAFF. Written as DNA, the CDR3 is TGTGCCAGCAGCCTACTCGATGAAGCTTTCTTT.

This CDR3 is CAIRGTSGRAGEQYF. CDR3 nucleotides: TGTGCCATCAGGGGGACTAGCGGGAGGGCAGGGGAGCAGTACTTC. This chain joins TRBV10-3 and TRBJ2-7, with 16 bases fitting TRBD2. V was clipped by 6 bases and J by 7 bases; unmatched bases: 6. Germline V gene sequence: CDR1 ENHRY, CDR2 SYGVKD. This CDR3 is built from 15 residues.

The chain employs TRBV5-1 and TRBJ1-3; no clear D. Between the trimmed V and J ends, which lost 1 base and 2 bases, there was a span of 22 bases. CDR3 length: 19 amino acids. CDR1 is SGHRS, CDR2 YFSETQ, per germline. CDR3 nucleotides: TGCGCCAGCAGCTTGCCCTCCCTACGGCATGAGGGCCCTGGAAACACCATATATTTT. The encoded protein is CASSLPSLRHEGPGNTIYF.

This clone has a single count. J is TRBJ1-1 and V is TRBV18; D is uncertain. The CDR3 covers 15 residues. Germline loops: CDR1 KGHSH, CDR2 LQKENI. V gave up 2 bases and J gave up 3 bases, with 13 bases separating them. Here the CDR3 DNA reads TGTGCCAGCTCACCAAAGATCGCGATAGACACTGAAGCTTTCTTT. It encodes CASSPKIAIDTEAFF.

The chain joins TRBV15 to TRBJ2-3, with a tentative D call TRBD1 (7 bases). Per the germline V gene, CDR1 is LNHNV and CDR2 is YYDKDF (reference sequence). This CDR3 spans 16 amino acids. Trimming removed 0 bases from V and 5 bases from J, with 15 bases in between. The CDR3 sequence: CATSRDRQGGGDTQYF. The CDR3 DNA is TGTGCCACCAGCAGAGATCGCCAGGGGGGAGGAGATACGCAGTATTTT.

The rearrangement joins TRBV18 to TRBJ2-1; TRBD2 agrees at 7 bases. Trimming took 0 bases from V and 3 from J; bases not matched to a gene: 8. The CDR3 spans 17 residues. Germline-derived CDR1 and CDR2 are KGHSH and LQKENI. This CDR3 is CASSPPWRGSLYNEQFF. In nucleotides, the CDR3 is TGTGCCAGCTCACCACCGTGGCGGGGGTCCCTCTACAATGAGCAGTTCTTC.

The chain couples TRBV5-1 to TRBJ2-7; 8 nucleotides match TRBD2. The J segment lost 3 bases and the V segment lost 0 bases, leaving 8 bases of the junction unmatched. This CDR3 region has 16 residues. Per germline, CDR1 SGHRS and CDR2 YFSETQ. CDR3 amino acids: CASSLGEGTSSYEQYF. The DNA for the CDR3 is TGCGCCAGCAGCTTGGGAGAGGGGACTAGTAGCTACGAGCAGTACTTC.

The CDR3 coding sequence is TGTGCCAGCAGCCCGACAGGGATTAGCTACACCTTC. It codes for CASSPTGISYTF. The chain is built from TRBV7-2 and TRBJ1-2; 7 bases align to TRBD1. This CDR3 is 12 amino acids long. Germline V gives CDR1 SGHTA, CDR2 FQGNSA. V was clipped by 5 bases and J by 9 bases; unmatched bases: 6. The full variable domain, its missing parts supplied by reference TRBV7-2 and TRBJ1-2, is GAGVSQSPSNKVTEKGKDVELRCDPISGHTALYWYRQSLGQGLEFLIYFQGNSAPDKSGLPSDRFSAERTGGSVSTLTIQRTQQEDSAVYLCASSPTGISYTFGSGTRLTVV.

The chain is built from TRBV11-2 and TRBJ1-2; 7 positions agree with TRBD1. The junction had 11 bases not matched to a gene; V was cut back by 6 bases and J by 1 base. Germline V lookup: CDR1 SGHAT, CDR2 FQNNGV. This CDR3 is 16 amino acids long. CDR3 nucleotide sequence: TGTGCCAGCAGGACCTTCCGGGACAGAAATAACTATGGCTACACCTTC. Translating it yields CASRTFRDRNNYGYTF.

This sequence joins TRBV7-9 and TRBJ1-1, with 12 bases identical to TRBD1. The ends lost 4 bases at V and 5 bases at J; junction bases unmatched: 11. The CDR3 runs 17 residues. Germline V gene data show CDR1 as SEHNR and CDR2 as FQNEAQ (reference sequence). CDR3 coding DNA: TGTGCCAGCAGCTCCGGGACAGGGGGCGCCGGTGGGACTGAAGCTTTCTTT. It codes for CASSSGTGGAGGTEAFF.

The count of this clone is one. The chain combines TRBV3-1 (or the pseudogene TRBV3-2) with TRBJ2-1; D not certain. Germline lookup yields CDR1 LGHDT and CDR2 YNNKEL (reference sequence). The CDR3 is 14 amino acids. V was shortened by 6 bases and J by 5 bases, with 14 bases between the two germline ends. The CDR3 DNA is TGTGCCAGCAGACAAAACAGATGTAACAATGAGCAGTTCTTC. This gives the protein CASRQNRCNNEQFF.

CDR3 amino acids: CATSRDSGYNSPLHF. DNA for the CDR3: TGTGCCACCAGCAGAGATTCAGGGTATAATTCACCCCTCCACTTT. The chain combines TRBV15 with TRBJ1-6, with D maybe TRBD1 (5 bases). This CDR3 spans 15 amino acids. The V and J ends lost 0 bases and 4 bases respectively, with 7 bases between them. CDR1 LNHNV and CDR2 YYDKDF come from the germline V gene (reference sequence).

The chain uses TRBV7-9 and TRBJ1-1; D remains unclear. The CDR3 runs to 14 residues. CDR1 and CDR2 from the germline V gene are SEHNR and FQNEAQ (reference sequence). With 0 bases removed from V and 1 base from J, the gap between germline ends came to 6 bases. The CDR3 sequence: CASSLAPRNTEAFF. CDR3 bases: TGTGCCAGCAGCTTAGCTCCCAGGAACACTGAAGCTTTCTTT.

V usage is TRBV6-5 and J usage is TRBJ2-2, with TRBD2 matching 8 bases. The germline CDR1 and CDR2 sequences are MNHEY and SVGAGI. The CDR3 is 16 residues long. V dropped 2 bases and J dropped 3; count of bases not matched to a gene: 5. CDR3 region: CASSYNGGADTGELFF. The CDR3 nucleotides read TGTGCCAGCAGTTACAACGGGGGGGCCGACACCGGGGAGCTGTTTTTT.

Only one count was recorded for this clone. This CDR3 is CASSYWAGNGYTF. The CDR3 nucleotides are TGTGCCAGCAGTTACTGGGCAGGCAATGGCTACACCTTC. The chain carries TRBV6-5 and TRBJ1-2; the D is unclear. CDR3 length: 13 amino acids. CDR1 is MNHEY and CDR2 is SVGAGI in the germline V gene. Between the trimmed V and J ends, which lost 1 base and 6 bases, there was a span of 9 bases.

This clone was observed a few times. The J gene is TRBJ2-1, the V gene TRBV29-1; tentative D call: TRBD2 (5 bases). The length of the CDR3 is 12 residues. V gave up 6 bases and J gave up 7 bases, with 13 bases separating them. Germline V gives CDR1 SQVTM, CDR2 ANQGSEA. The CDR3 DNA sequence: TGCAGCGTCGGGGATCCGAGGAATGAGCAGTTCTTC. This translates into CSVGDPRNEQFF.

The chain joins TRBV7-7 to TRBJ2-7; tentative D call: TRBD2 (5 bases). The CDR3 is 12 residues long. Germline V gene data show CDR1 as SSHAT and CDR2 as FNYEAQ (reference sequence). The V end was cut by 4 bases, the J end by 6 bases, with 10 bases between. DNA for the CDR3: TGTGCCAGCAGCTCGGGGAATACCGAGCAGTACTTC. This encodes CASSSGNTEQYF.

V and J are TRBV6-1 and TRBJ1-5; 7 positions agree with TRBD1. Germline CDR1 is MNHNS and CDR2 is SASEGT. Unmatched junction bases numbered 6, after V lost 2 bases and J lost 5 bases. The CDR3 has 15 amino acids. As DNA, the CDR3 is TGTGCCAGCAGTGAAACAGGGGACTCATATCAGCCCCAGCATTTT. It codes for CASSETGDSYQPQHF.

This clone was seen once. The chain employs TRBV3-1 (or the pseudogene TRBV3-2) and TRBJ2-7; D may be TRBD2 (5 bases). The CDR3 totals 14 residues. The germline CDR1 and CDR2 sequences are LGHDT and YNNKEL (reference sequence). V lost 2 bases and J lost 1, with 9 bases in between. The CDR3 is CASSQSGFSYEQYF. For the CDR3, the DNA is TGTGCCAGCAGCCAAAGCGGCTTTTCCTACGAGCAGTACTTC.

The rearrangement joins TRBV12-3 or TRBV12-4 to TRBJ1-2; no reliable D call. This CDR3 region has 12 residues. Trimming took off 4 bases at V and 7 bases at J, with 10 bases between the two ends. In DNA, the CDR3 is TGTGCCAGCAGTTCAAATACTATTGGCTACACCTTC. This codes for CASSSNTIGYTF.